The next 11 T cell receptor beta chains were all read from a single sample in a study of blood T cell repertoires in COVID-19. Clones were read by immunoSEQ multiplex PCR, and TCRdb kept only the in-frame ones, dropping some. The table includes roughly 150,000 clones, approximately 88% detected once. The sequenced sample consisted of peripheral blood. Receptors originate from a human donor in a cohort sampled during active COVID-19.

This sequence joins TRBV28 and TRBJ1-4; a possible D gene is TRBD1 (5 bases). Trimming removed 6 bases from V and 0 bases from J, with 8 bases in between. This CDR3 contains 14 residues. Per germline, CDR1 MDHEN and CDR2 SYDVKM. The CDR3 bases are TGTGCCAGCAGGGGGGGGGCAACTAATGAAAAACTGTTTTTT. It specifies CASRGGATNEKLFF.

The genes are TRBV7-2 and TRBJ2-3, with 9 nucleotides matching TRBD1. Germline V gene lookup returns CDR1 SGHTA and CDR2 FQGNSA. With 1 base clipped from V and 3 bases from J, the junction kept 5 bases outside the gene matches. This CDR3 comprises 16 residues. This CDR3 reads CASSLEDRGGTDTQYF. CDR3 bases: TGTGCCAGCAGCTTAGAGGACAGGGGTGGAACAGATACGCAGTATTTT.

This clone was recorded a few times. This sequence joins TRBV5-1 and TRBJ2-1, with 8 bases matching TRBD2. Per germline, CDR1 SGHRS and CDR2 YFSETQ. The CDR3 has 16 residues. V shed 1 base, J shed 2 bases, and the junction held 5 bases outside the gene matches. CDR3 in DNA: TGCGCCAGCAGCTTGATTGCGGGAGGAACCTACAATGAGCAGTTCTTC. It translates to CASSLIAGGTYNEQFF.

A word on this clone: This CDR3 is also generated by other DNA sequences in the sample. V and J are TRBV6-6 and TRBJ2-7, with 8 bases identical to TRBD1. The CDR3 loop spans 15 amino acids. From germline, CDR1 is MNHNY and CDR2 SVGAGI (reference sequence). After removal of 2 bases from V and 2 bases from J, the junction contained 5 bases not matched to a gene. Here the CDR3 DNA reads TGTGCCAGCAGTTACGCCCCGGACAGGGCCTACGAGCAGTACTTC. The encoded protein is CASSYAPDRAYEQYF.

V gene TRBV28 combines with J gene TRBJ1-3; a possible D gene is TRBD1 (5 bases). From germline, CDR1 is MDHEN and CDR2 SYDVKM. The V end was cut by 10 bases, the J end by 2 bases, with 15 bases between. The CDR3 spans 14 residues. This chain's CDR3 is CATAGRNTGNTIYF. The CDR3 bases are TGTGCCACCGCGGGGCGGAACACTGGAAACACCATATATTTT. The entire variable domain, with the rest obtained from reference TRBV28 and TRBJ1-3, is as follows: DVKVTQSSRYLVKRTGEKVFLECVQDMDHENMFWYRQDPGLGLRLIYFSYDVKMKEKGDIPEGYSVSREKKERFSLILESASTNQTSMYLCATAGRNTGNTIYFGEGSWLTVV.

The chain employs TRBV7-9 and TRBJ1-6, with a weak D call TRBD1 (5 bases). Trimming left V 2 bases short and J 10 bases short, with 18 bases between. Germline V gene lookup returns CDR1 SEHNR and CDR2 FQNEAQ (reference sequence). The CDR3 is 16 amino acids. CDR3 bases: TGTGCCAGCAGCTTAACGACCGGGACCGGGAGATCACCCCTCCACTTT. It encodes CASSLTTGTGRSPLHF.

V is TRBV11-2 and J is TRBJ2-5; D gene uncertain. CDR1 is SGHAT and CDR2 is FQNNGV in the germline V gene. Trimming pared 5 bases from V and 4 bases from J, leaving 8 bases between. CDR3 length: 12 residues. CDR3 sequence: CASSIPRETQYF. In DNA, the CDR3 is TGTGCCAGCAGCATCCCGCGAGAGACCCAGTACTTC.

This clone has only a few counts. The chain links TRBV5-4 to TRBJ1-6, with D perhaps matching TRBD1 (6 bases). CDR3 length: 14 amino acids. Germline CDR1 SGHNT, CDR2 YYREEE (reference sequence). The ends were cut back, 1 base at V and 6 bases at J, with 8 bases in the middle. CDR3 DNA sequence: TGTGCCAGCAGCTTGAGGACAGCTAATTCACCCCTCCACTTT. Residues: CASSLRTANSPLHF.

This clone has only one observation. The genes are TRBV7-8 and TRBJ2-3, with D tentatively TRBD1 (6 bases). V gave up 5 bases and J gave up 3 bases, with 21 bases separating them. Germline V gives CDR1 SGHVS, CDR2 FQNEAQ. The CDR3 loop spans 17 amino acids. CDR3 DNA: TGTGCCAGCAGCCCCACGATTCCGGGACACCCAACAGATACGCAGTATTTT. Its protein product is CASSPTIPGHPTDTQYF.

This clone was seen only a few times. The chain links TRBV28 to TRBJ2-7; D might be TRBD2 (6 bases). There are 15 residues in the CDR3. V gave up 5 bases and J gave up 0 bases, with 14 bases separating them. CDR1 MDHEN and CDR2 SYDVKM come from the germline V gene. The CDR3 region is CASSPGDSSSYEQYF. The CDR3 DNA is TGTGCCAGCAGTCCGGGGGACTCAAGCTCCTACGAGCAGTACTTC.

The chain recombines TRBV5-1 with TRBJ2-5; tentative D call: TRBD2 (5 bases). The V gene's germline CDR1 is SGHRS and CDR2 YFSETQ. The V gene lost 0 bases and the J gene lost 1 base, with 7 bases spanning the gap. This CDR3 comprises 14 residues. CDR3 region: CASSLGGPQETQYF. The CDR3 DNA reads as TGCGCCAGCAGCTTGGGCGGGCCCCAAGAGACCCAGTACTTC.